This TCR beta chain was profiled in a study of blood T cells in healthy people across ages. Study-wide findings and caveats: Leaving the PBMCs unsorted stopped any conclusive comparison of naive versus antigen-experienced cells.

The table lists this clonotype with a few counts. Its antigen remains unknown. Donation came from healthy Caucasian individuals in Russia who were aged 6 to 90. Total RNA extraction produced at least 6 micrograms (per sample) for the study. For the second PCR, which ran for about 7 to 11 cycles, a sample-barcoded 5' primer and a J-beta primer mix were used. TCRdb passed the 5' RACE reads through MiXCR, listing each CDR3 protein once. The data show more than 1.4 million distinct CDR3 sequences, 40% to 50% seen once. Between the trimmed V and J ends, which lost 1 base and 2 bases, there was a span of 6 bases. This CDR3 region has 14 residues. Germline loops: CDR1 MNHEY, CDR2 SMNVEV (reference sequence).

Sequenced input: blood. The receptor was derived from a woman aged 18-29 years in good health. The chain recombines TRBV27 with TRBJ2-1, with no clear D. The CDR3 coding sequence is TGTGCCAGCAGTTTATTCCTCCCCTACAATGAGCAGTTCTTC. Amino acid sequence: CASSLFLPYNEQFF.